This T cell receptor (beta chain) comes out of a study of blood T cell repertoires in COVID-19. On the study more broadly: Some COVID-19 samples were acute and others convalescent; all came from the United States, Italy and Spain. PBMCs, B-cell-depleted T cells, or T cells provided the cDNA or gDNA that made up the material.

Under the authors' procedure: For nucleated cells, counts were estimated from reference gene primer amplification. Sequencing was performed with immunoSEQ multiplex PCR; in TCRdb, only in-frame clones are kept and a portion is missing. D and trimming come from the DNA, and the V and J calls and clone size come from that table. The sample contains around 250,000 clones, 84% of which appear only once. The CDR3 is 14 amino acids. J was trimmed by 4 bases and V by 9 bases; bases with no gene match: 9. Per the germline V gene, CDR1 is MDHEN and CDR2 is SYDVKM. The sample comprised peripheral blood. The rearrangement uses TRBV28 and TRBJ1-5; 7 bases fit TRBD1. This TCR was recovered from a man aged 50 or older with active or convalescent COVID-19. In DNA, the CDR3 is TGTGCCAGTCTTCCGGGACAGATAAATCAGCCCCAGCATTTT. This sequence encodes CASLPGQINQPQHF.